Detailed here is one TCR beta chain. What it recognizes is unknown. The sequence runs out 3 residues before the end of the CDR3; the remainder is reconstructed from the germline J gene. Most patients and controls had Caucasian heritage. CVID subjects had received replacement immunoglobulin for at least one year. Here immunoSEQ multiplex PCR was the method, and the copy in TCRdb shows in-frame clones only, minus some. Listed for the sample are about 7,200 clones, none seen a single time. The V gene's germline CDR1 is LNHDA and CDR2 SQIVND (reference sequence). The CDR3 loop spans 16 amino acids. Trimming at V came to 4 bases and at J to 3 bases, leaving 10 bases not matched to a gene. These data originate in a study of T cell clonality in common variable immunodeficiency. Study-wide points: In common variable immunodeficiency, TCR beta chains reportedly carried fewer deletions and N-nucleotide insertions. CVID subjects shared fewer TCRbeta clones than healthy controls did. What drives increased CVID clonality needs T cell subpopulation sequencing.

The TCR comes from a human donor with common variable immunodeficiency. The chain has TRBV19 and TRBJ1-1; 8 bases are shared with TRBD1. Sequencing used peripheral blood mononuclear cells. The CDR3 sequence is CASSTTGTGLYTEAFF. The CDR3 DNA, read in part, is TGTGCCAGTAGTACTACCGGGACAGGTCTGTACACTGAA.